These T cell receptor beta chains were read from a single sample in a study of cytomegalovirus exposure and HLA in healthy donors. TCRdb's copy holds only in-frame clones and misses some; the assay was immunoSEQ multiplex PCR. The table shows 130,000 to 150,000 clones, with approximately 80% occurring only once. Sequenced input: PBMCs. These receptors came from a woman aged 35 to 49 in good health and CMV-seropositive. Both conserved end residues are part of each CDR3.

V gene	CDR3 protein
TRBV5-5	CASSRGKAQETQYF
TRBV11-2	CASSHLRGRANNEQFF
TRBV2	CASDRVGEAFF
TRBV30	CACPRRRGLTDTQYF
TRBV29-1	CSVEPQGSTEAFF
TRBV7-8	CASSLGGGGNQPQHF
TRBV6-1	CASSEGSSILYEQYF
TRBV7-3	CASSPSALVGELFF
TRBV2	CASRIMAGAGELFF
TRBV7-2	CASSLDLGWIQYF
TRBV28	CASSIVGQPFYEQYF
TRBV4-2	CASSNWAREAEETQYF
TRBV11-3	CASSHSTGFTDTQYF
TRBV4-3	CASSPGTSENEQFF
TRBV15	CATSRDLLNTEAFF
TRBV5-8	CASSVDRVQPQHF
TRBV6-5	CASGTGESNTEAFF
TRBV5-5	CASSTGSSRPNQPQHF
TRBV10-1	CASFDRDDRLAGDPYNEQFF
TRBV7-2	CASSLGPPGLTGELFF
TRBV6-5	CASSSPQGPTDTQYF
TRBV7-2	CASSLQRGRGTDTQYF
TRBV19	CASEDRGHEQYF
TRBV9	CASSPFGQGSYEQYF
TRBV28	CASSPGTDIYGYTF
TRBV7-9	CASSLVRREAFNEQYF
TRBV7-9	CASSPQGSNQPQHF
TRBV6-5	CASKYGGRSYNEQFF
TRBV29-1	CSVEGGGAKNIQYF
TRBV7-9	CASSLFGAETQYF
TRBV7-3	CASSTLGGGRNEQFF
TRBV18	CASSPGQLNTEAFF
TRBV11-2	CASSLEAGMSEAFF
TRBV19	CASRPTAGGLIEQFF
TRBV6-1	CASSEAQGFQPQHF
TRBV10-3	CATREDTEAFF
TRBV7-9	CASSGDRVGGYTF
TRBV19	CASLPGGTAGYTF
TRBV16	CASSPLDREDTEAFF
TRBV28	CASRPTGARGQPQHF
TRBV18	CASSPPGAGNQPQHF
TRBV4-3	CASSQETTRGQFF
TRBV25-1	CASSAPGQGFEKLFF
TRBV19	CASSSTGGRGTGELFF
TRBV29-1	CSVEMGQGHNEQFF
TRBV5-6	CASSLVGQGRNTEAFF
TRBV30	CAWSVLAGYTEAFF
TRBV2	CASSESGTGANVLTF
TRBV28	CASSPQLDSPLHF
TRBV30	CAWSRRQGSNQPQHF
TRBV11-1	CASSPSNSGGAEQYF
TRBV4-2	CASSRDIIHISGNTIYF